This is a list of T cell receptor beta chains from one sample in a study of blood T cell repertoires in COVID-19. The data were produced by immunoSEQ multiplex PCR, yet TCRdb's version contains in-frame clones alone and is incomplete. The sample carries approximately 260,000 clones, 80% to 85% recorded once. Sequencing used peripheral blood. The receptors stem from an older woman with active or convalescent COVID-19. CDR3s include the opening cysteine and the closing phenylalanine or tryptophan. Each record gives: clone size, V gene, J gene, D gene, CDR3 protein, CDR3 DNA. The D gene is left open where the match is weak. The size field is filled for only some rows; it gives once, few, many or a size class.

-,TRBV27,TRBJ1-6,-,CASSFREGPAPLHF,TGTGCCAGCAGTTTTAGGGAGGGGCCCGCACCCCTCCACTTT
-,TRBV12-3/TRBV12-4,TRBJ1-5,-,CASSRGDQPQHF,TGTGCCAGCAGCCGGGGGGATCAGCCCCAGCATTTT
few,TRBV28,TRBJ1-1,-,CASSLRWANTEAFF,TGTGCCAGCAGTTTACGTTGGGCGAACACTGAAGCTTTCTTT
-,TRBV7-9,TRBJ1-2,-,CASSLEGRSGYTF,TGTGCCAGCAGCTTAGAGGGGCGCAGTGGCTACACCTTC
once,TRBV30,TRBJ1-2,-,CAWRGGGYTF,TGTGCCTGGAGGGGGGGTGGCTACACCTTC
-,TRBV30,TRBJ2-3,-,CACSRGLNTDTQYF,TGTGCCTGCAGCAGGGGTCTAAACACAGATACGCAGTATTTT
-,TRBV12-3/TRBV12-4,TRBJ2-1,-,CASSSNRAPSGFF,TGTGCCAGCAGTTCAAACAGGGCTCCTAGCGGGTTCTTC
-,TRBV27,TRBJ1-5,-,CASRARGGNQPQHF,TGTGCCAGCAGGGCCCGGGGGGGCAATCAGCCCCAGCATTTT
-,TRBV24-1,TRBJ2-5,TRBD1,CATSDFRQGVETQYF,TGTGCCACCAGTGATTTTCGACAGGGGGTAGAGACCCAGTACTTC
-,TRBV5-1,TRBJ1-1,-,CASRPGGVYTEAFF,TGCGCCAGCAGACCGGGGGGTGTGTACACTGAAGCTTTCTTT
-,TRBV6-6,TRBJ1-5,-,CASSYSPTGNQPQHF,TGTGCCAGCAGTTACTCCCCGACAGGCAATCAGCCCCAGCATTTT
-,TRBV7-6,TRBJ1-1,TRBD1,CASSSQGTANTEAFF,TGTGCCAGCAGCTCTCAAGGGACAGCGAACACTGAAGCTTTCTTT
-,TRBV7-9,TRBJ2-7,TRBD1,CASSLAPTGLTYEQYF,TGTGCCAGCAGCTTAGCTCCGACAGGGCTGACCTACGAGCAGTACTTC
-,TRBV19,TRBJ1-4,TRBD1,CASINRQGGNEKLFF,TGTGCCAGCATTAACCGACAGGGAGGTAATGAAAAACTGTTTTTT
once,TRBV25-1,TRBJ1-2,-,CASSEGSYGYTF,TGTGCCAGCAGTGAGGGCAGCTATGGCTACACCTTC
-,TRBV19,TRBJ1-2,TRBD1,CASSSGQGNYGYTF,TGTGCCAGTAGCTCGGGACAGGGCAACTATGGCTACACCTTC
-,TRBV5-1,TRBJ1-2,TRBD1,CASSLTGQGLYGYTF,TGCGCCAGCAGCTTGACGGGACAGGGGCTCTATGGCTACACCTTC
-,TRBV11-3,TRBJ2-1,TRBD1,CASSLGIWGQGRDEQFF,TGTGCCAGCAGCTTAGGCATCTGGGGACAGGGACGCGATGAGCAGTTCTTC
-,TRBV7-2,TRBJ2-7,-,CASSPATGASYEQYF,TGTGCCAGCAGCCCGGCGACTGGGGCCTCCTACGAGCAGTACTTC
-,TRBV6-5,TRBJ2-7,-,CASSYSWEVDYEQYF,TGTGCCAGCAGTTACTCGTGGGAGGTAGACTACGAGCAGTACTTC
-,TRBV2,TRBJ1-2,TRBD1,CASRPGDSNYGYTF,TGTGCCAGCAGACCGGGGGACAGTAACTATGGCTACACCTTC
-,TRBV15,TRBJ2-1,TRBD1,CATSRRTGNNEQFF,TGTGCCACCAGCAGGAGGACAGGAAACAATGAGCAGTTCTTC
-,TRBV30,TRBJ2-6,-,CACPGPTSGANVLTF,TGTGCCTGTCCAGGGCCGACCTCTGGGGCCAACGTCCTGACTTTC
-,TRBV2,TRBJ2-3,TRBD2,CASSREGDTQYF,TGTGCCAGCTCAAGGGAGGGAGATACGCAGTATTTT
-,TRBV7-2,TRBJ2-5,TRBD2,CASSPGVAGNWETQYF,TGTGCCAGCAGCCCCGGGGTAGCGGGGAACTGGGAGACCCAGTACTTC
few,TRBV20-1,TRBJ2-3,-,CSASPSDTQYF,TGCAGTGCTAGCCCGTCAGATACGCAGTATTTT
-,TRBV6-5,TRBJ1-1,-,CASGDIMNTEAFF,TGTGCCAGCGGGGACATCATGAACACTGAAGCTTTCTTT
once,TRBV6-5,TRBJ1-5,TRBD1,CASRGTALVNQPQHF,TGTGCCAGCAGGGGGACAGCTCTGGTCAATCAGCCCCAGCATTTT
-,TRBV18,TRBJ2-5,TRBD2,CASSLLAGAQETQYF,TGTGCCAGCTCACTACTAGCGGGGGCTCAAGAGACCCAGTACTTC
-,TRBV30,TRBJ2-3,-,CAWTGMDTQYF,TGTGCCTGGACAGGGATGGATACGCAGTATTTT
-,TRBV7-9,TRBJ1-2,-,CASSTIRDSYYGYTF,TGTGCCAGCAGCACGATCAGGGACTCTTACTATGGCTACACCTTC
-,TRBV5-1,TRBJ2-1,TRBD2,CASSPTIGGDEQFF,TGCGCCAGCAGCCCTACGATCGGGGGGGATGAGCAGTTCTTC
-,TRBV12-3/TRBV12-4,TRBJ1-2,-,CASSPSNYGYTF,TGTGCCAGCAGCCCGTCTAACTATGGCTACACCTTC
once,TRBV6-2/TRBV6-3,TRBJ1-1,TRBD1,CASSYRTGVRGEAFF,TGTGCCAGCAGTTACCGGACAGGGGTTAGGGGTGAAGCTTTCTTT
-,TRBV5-1,TRBJ1-4,TRBD1,CASSPRTGEKEKLFF,TGCGCCAGCAGCCCCCGGACAGGTGAAAAAGAAAAACTGTTTTTT
once,TRBV21-1,TRBJ1-1,-,CASSKGGGTPNLKAEAFF,TGTGCCAGCAGCAAAGGGGGGGGGACACCGAATCTTAAGGCTGAAGCTTTCTTT
-,TRBV19,TRBJ2-3,-,CASEGAGSTDTQYF,TGTGCCAGCGAAGGGGCCGGGAGCACAGATACGCAGTATTTT
many,TRBV3-1/TRBV3-2,TRBJ2-3,TRBD2,CASSHTTTSGGASTQYF,TGTGCCAGCAGCCATACTACTACTAGCGGGGGGGCTTCGACGCAGTATTTT
few,TRBV2,TRBJ1-1,-,CASRQGYTEAFF,TGTGCCAGCAGGCAGGGATACACTGAAGCTTTCTTT
-,TRBV7-7,TRBJ2-3,TRBD2,CASSLEGTSADSTDTQYF,TGTGCTAGCAGCTTAGAAGGGACTAGCGCCGATAGCACAGATACGCAGTATTTT
once,TRBV28,TRBJ2-3,-,CASSQGSTSTDTQYF,TGTGCCAGCAGTCAGGGGTCTACGAGCACAGATACGCAGTATTTT
-,TRBV3-1/TRBV3-2,TRBJ2-3,TRBD2,CASSLTLAGVTDTQYF,TGTGCCAGCAGCCTTACCCTAGCGGGGGTCACAGATACGCAGTATTTT
-,TRBV5-8,TRBJ1-5,-,CASSLLNRGNQPQHF,TGTGCCAGCAGTCTGCTCAACAGGGGCAATCAGCCCCAGCATTTT